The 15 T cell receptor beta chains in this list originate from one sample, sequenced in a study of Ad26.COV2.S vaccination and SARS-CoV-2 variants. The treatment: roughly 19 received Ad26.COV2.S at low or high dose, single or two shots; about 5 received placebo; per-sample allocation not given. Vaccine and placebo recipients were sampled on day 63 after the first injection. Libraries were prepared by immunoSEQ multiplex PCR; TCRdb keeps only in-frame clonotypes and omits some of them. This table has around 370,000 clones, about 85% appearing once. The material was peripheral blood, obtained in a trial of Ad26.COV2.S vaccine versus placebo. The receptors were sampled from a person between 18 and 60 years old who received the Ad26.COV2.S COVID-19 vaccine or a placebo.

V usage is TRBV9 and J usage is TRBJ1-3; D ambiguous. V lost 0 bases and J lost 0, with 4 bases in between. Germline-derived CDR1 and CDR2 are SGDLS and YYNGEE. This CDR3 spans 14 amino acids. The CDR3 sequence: CASSVEGSGNTIYF. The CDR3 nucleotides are TGTGCCAGCAGCGTAGAAGGCTCTGGAAACACCATATATTTT.

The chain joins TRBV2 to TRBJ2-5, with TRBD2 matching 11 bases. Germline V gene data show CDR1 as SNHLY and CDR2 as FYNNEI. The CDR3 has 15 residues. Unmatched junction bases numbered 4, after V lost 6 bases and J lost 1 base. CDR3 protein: CASRDGTSGQETQYF. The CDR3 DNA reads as TGTGCCAGCAGAGATGGGACTAGCGGCCAAGAGACCCAGTACTTC.

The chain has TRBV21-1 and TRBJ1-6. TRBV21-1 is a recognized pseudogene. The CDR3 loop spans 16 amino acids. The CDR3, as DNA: TGTGCCAGCAGCAAATTGTTCCGGAGCTCCAATTCACCCCTCCACTTT. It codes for CASSKLFRSSNSPLHF.

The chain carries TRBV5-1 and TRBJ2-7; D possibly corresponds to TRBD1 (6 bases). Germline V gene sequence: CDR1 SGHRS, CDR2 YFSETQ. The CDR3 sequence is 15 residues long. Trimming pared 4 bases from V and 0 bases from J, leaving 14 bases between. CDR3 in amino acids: CASSHGTSYSYEQYF. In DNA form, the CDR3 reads TGCGCCAGCAGCCACGGGACATCGTACTCCTACGAGCAGTACTTC.

The CDR3 nucleotides are TGTGCCAGCAGCTTAGGGGGGTCCCCGGCAGATACGCAGTATTTT. Translated: CASSLGGSPADTQYF. This chain links TRBV7-2 with TRBJ2-3, with D possibly being TRBD1 or TRBD2 (5 bases each). The CDR3 extends over 15 amino acids. The V end lost 1 base, the J end lost 4 bases, and 12 bases lay between the germline ends. CDR1 is SGHTA, CDR2 FQGNSA, per germline.

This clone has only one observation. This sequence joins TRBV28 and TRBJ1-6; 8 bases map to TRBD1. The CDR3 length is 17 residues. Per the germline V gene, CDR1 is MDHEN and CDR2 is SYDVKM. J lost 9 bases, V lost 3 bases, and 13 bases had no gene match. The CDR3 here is CASSLFVPGQVCSPLHF. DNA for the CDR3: TGTGCCAGCAGTTTGTTCGTGCCGGGACAGGTATGTTCACCCCTCCACTTT. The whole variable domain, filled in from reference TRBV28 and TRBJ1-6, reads DVKVTQSSRYLVKRTGEKVFLECVQDMDHENMFWYRQDPGLGLRLIYFSYDVKMKEKGDIPEGYSVSREKKERFSLILESASTNQTSMYLCASSLFVPGQVCSPLHFGNGTRLTVT.

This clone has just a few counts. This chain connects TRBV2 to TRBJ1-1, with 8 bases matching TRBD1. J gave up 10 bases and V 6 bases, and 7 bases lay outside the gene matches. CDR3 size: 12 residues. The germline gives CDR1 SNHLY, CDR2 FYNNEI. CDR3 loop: CASRGQDDRAFF. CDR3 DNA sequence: TGTGCCAGCAGGGGACAGGATGATAGAGCTTTCTTT.

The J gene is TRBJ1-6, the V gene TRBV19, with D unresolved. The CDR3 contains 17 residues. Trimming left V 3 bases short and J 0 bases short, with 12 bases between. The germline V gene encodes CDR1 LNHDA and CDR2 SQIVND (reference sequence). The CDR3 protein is CASSMVGFSSYNSPLHF. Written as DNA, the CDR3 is TGTGCCAGTAGTATGGTAGGATTTAGCTCCTATAATTCACCCCTCCACTTT.

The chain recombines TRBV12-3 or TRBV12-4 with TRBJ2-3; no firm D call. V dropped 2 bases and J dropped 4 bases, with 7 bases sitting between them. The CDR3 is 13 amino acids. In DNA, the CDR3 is TGTGCCAGCAGTTTAACAGTCCCAGATACGCAGTATTTT. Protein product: CASSLTVPDTQYF.

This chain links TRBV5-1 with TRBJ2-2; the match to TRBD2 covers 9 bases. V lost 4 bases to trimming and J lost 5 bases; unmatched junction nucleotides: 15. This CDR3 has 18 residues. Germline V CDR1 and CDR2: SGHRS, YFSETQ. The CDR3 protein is CASSRTRGGAVGTGELFF. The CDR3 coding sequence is TGCGCCAGCAGCCGGACTCGCGGGGGGGCCGTGGGGACCGGGGAGCTGTTTTTT.

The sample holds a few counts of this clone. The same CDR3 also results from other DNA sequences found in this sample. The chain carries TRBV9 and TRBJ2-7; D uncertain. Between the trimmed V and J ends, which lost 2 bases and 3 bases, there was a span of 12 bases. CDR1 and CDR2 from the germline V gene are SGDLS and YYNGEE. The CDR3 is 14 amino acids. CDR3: CASSVGGGNYEQYF. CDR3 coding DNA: TGTGCCAGCAGCGTGGGTGGCGGAAACTACGAGCAGTACTTC.

The CDR3 sequence is CASSQLETQYF. In nucleotides, the CDR3 is TGTGCCAGCAGTCAGTTAGAGACCCAGTACTTC. The chain links TRBV11-2 to TRBJ2-5; D remains unclear. This CDR3 is built from 11 residues. The V gene lost 6 bases and the J gene lost 4 bases, with 6 bases spanning the gap. Germline CDR1 is SGHAT and CDR2 is FQNNGV.

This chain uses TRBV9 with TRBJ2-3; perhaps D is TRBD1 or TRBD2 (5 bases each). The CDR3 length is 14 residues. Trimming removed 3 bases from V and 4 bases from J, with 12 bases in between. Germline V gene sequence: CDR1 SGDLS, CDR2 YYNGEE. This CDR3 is CASSEGPWADTQYF. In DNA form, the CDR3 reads TGTGCCAGCAGCGAGGGACCCTGGGCAGATACGCAGTATTTT.

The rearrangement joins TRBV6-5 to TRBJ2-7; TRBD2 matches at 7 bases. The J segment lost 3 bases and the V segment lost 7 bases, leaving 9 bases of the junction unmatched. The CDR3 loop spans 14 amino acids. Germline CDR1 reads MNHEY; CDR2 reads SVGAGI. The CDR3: CASTLAGENYEQYF. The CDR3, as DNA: TGTGCCAGCACTTTGGCGGGGGAAAACTACGAGCAGTACTTC.

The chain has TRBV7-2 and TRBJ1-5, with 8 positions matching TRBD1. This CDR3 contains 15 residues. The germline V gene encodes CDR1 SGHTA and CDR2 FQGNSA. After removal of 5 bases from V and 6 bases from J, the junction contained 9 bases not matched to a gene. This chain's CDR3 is CASSTDRVKTQPQHF. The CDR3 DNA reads TGTGCCAGCAGCACGGACAGGGTAAAGACTCAGCCCCAGCATTTT.